This T cell receptor (beta chain) was sequenced in a study of OX40 agonist ivuxolimab in advanced cancers. Study outcomes and limitations: Partly responding patients at 0.1-3.0 mg/kg showed some of the smallest clonal expansion. The work left the antigen specificity of expanded peripheral T cells undetermined.

Autoimmune disease history or systemic immunosuppression barred patients. A remark on this clone: Its matching antigen is unknown.

The protocol was immunoSEQ multiplex PCR, while the TCRdb copy is restricted to in-frame clones and leaves out a portion. The repertoire holds 80,000 or so clones, with roughly 86% as singletons. The origin of this receptor is an adult with an advanced solid tumor such as melanoma, head and neck, liver or kidney cancer. The source material was CD4+ or CD8+ T cells sorted from blood, sampled in a trial of the OX40 agonist ivuxolimab.

The CDR3 loop reads CASSLFRDAAGYTF. CDR3 in DNA: TGTGCCAGCAGTCTTTTCCGGGACGCCGCCGGCTACACCTTC. The gene calls are TRBV28 and TRBJ1-2; TRBD1 might be the D (5 bases). V dropped 5 bases and J dropped 8 bases, with 18 bases sitting between them. CDR3 size: 14 residues. The germline CDR1 and CDR2 sequences are MDHEN and SYDVKM.